Shown below are 26 T cell receptor beta chains from a single sample sequenced in a study of cytomegalovirus exposure and HLA in healthy donors. The PCR was carried out with 60 Vbeta primers and 13 Jbeta primers. TCRdb keeps only in-frame clones here, not all; method: immunoSEQ multiplex PCR. The sample lists some 220,000 clones, approximately 80% seen once, with around 0.57% in the top ten. Sequenced: PBMCs. The receptors stem from a woman aged 40 to 55 in good health and CMV-seronegative.

This chain uses TRBV2 with TRBJ2-7; D is possibly TRBD1 (5 bases). CDR1 is SNHLY, CDR2 FYNNEI, per germline. This CDR3 spans 15 amino acids. V was pared by 5 bases and J by 0 bases, with 14 bases between. The CDR3 bases are TGTGCCAGCAGTTTTCCCAGGGTTAGCTCCTACGAGCAGTACTTC. Residues: CASSFPRVSSYEQYF.

The chain combines TRBV10-3 with TRBJ2-1; TRBD2 matches at 8 bases. The CDR3 is made up of 16 amino acids. J gave up 6 bases and V 3 bases, and 10 bases lay outside the gene matches. Germline CDR1 reads ENHRY; CDR2 reads SYGVKD. CDR3 DNA sequence: TGTGCCATCAGTGATCAGGTCGGGGGGGCTTCCAATGAGCAGTTCTTC. Amino acid sequence: CAISDQVGGASNEQFF.

On this clone itself: An end of the junction differs from the germline gene, which may be a read error. V usage is TRBV7-9 and J usage is TRBJ2-5; 10 bases align to TRBD1. This CDR3 is built from 12 residues. The V gene's germline CDR1 is SEHNR and CDR2 FQNEAQ (reference sequence). The DNA of the CDR3 is TGTTCCAGCCCAGGACAGGGGGACCAAGCGGACTTC. It specifies CSSPGQGDQADF.

This chain links TRBV27 with TRBJ2-5; possibly TRBD1 for D (5 bases). Trimming removed 0 bases at V and 3 bases at J, with 11 bases between. Germline CDR1 and CDR2: MNHEY and SMNVEV (reference sequence). The CDR3 has 15 residues. This chain's CDR3 is CASSLSWGREETQYF. CDR3 nucleotide sequence: TGTGCCAGCAGTTTATCTTGGGGCAGGGAAGAGACCCAGTACTTC.

This chain connects TRBV5-1 to TRBJ1-2; possibly TRBD1 for D (5 bases). CDR3 length equals 15 residues. From germline, CDR1 is SGHRS and CDR2 YFSETQ. Trimming left V 4 bases short and J 8 bases short, with 21 bases between. CDR3 bases: TGCGCCAGCAGCCCGAACGTACAGGACGGTCACGGCTACACCTTC. It yields the protein CASSPNVQDGHGYTF.

This chain joins TRBV6-6 and TRBJ1-6; a weak D match, TRBD1 (6 bases). The germline V gene has CDR1 MNHNY and CDR2 SVGAGI (reference sequence). This CDR3 contains 16 residues. Trimming took off 4 bases at V and 8 bases at J, with 18 bases between the two ends. The CDR3 is CASSFRTVGMDSPLHF. The CDR3 DNA reads as TGTGCCAGCAGTTTCCGGACAGTCGGAATGGATTCACCCCTCCACTTT.

V usage is TRBV6-5 and J usage is TRBJ1-5, with 7 bases identical to TRBD1. Looked up from germline, CDR1 is MNHEY and CDR2 is SVGAGI. V trimming: 6 bases; J trimming: 3 bases; junction bases outside the gene matches: 8. The CDR3 runs 15 residues. CDR3 in amino acids: CASSPTTGPNQPQHF. In DNA, the CDR3 is TGTGCCAGCAGCCCGACGACAGGGCCCAATCAGCCCCAGCATTTT.

The chain employs TRBV28 and TRBJ2-1, with D perhaps TRBD2 (6 bases). The V and J ends lost 8 bases and 2 bases respectively, with 16 bases between them. Germline V gene data show CDR1 as MDHEN and CDR2 as SYDVKM. This CDR3 spans 15 amino acids. CDR3 residues: CASSSGDLTYNEQFF. The CDR3 bases are TGTGCCAGCTCCTCGGGGGACCTAACCTACAATGAGCAGTTCTTC.

V gene TRBV13 combines with J gene TRBJ2-5; TRBD1 is a possible D gene (5 bases). Trimming pared 4 bases from V and 1 base from J, leaving 10 bases between. CDR1 PRHDT and CDR2 FYEKMQ come from the germline V gene (reference sequence). This CDR3 is built from 14 residues. CDR3 loop: CASSSPGIQETQYF. CDR3 bases: TGTGCCAGCAGCTCCCCAGGGATCCAAGAGACCCAGTACTTC.

The rearrangement links TRBV5-1 to TRBJ2-5, with a possible D match to TRBD1 (6 bases). The end of the DNA fits TRBJ2-7 better, so the J call may be wrong. Per the germline V gene, CDR1 is SGHRS and CDR2 is YFSETQ. This CDR3 spans 17 amino acids. The CDR3 bases are TGCGCCAGCAGCCCAACTATATCTCAAGACAGGTCCTACGAGCAGTACTTC. Its protein product is CASSPTISQDRSYEQYF.

This chain uses TRBV19 with TRBJ2-7; D is possibly TRBD2 (6 bases). The CDR3 has 14 residues. Trimming took off 5 bases at V and 5 bases at J, with 16 bases between the two ends. Germline values: CDR1 LNHDA, CDR2 SQIVND (reference sequence). CDR3 residues: CASSDTGVKNEQYF. DNA of the CDR3: TGTGCCAGTAGTGATACGGGGGTGAAGAACGAGCAGTACTTC.

The J gene is TRBJ2-1, the V gene TRBV7-2; D may be TRBD2 (5 bases). Germline V CDR1 and CDR2: SGHTA, FQGNSA. This CDR3 has 16 residues. Trimming took 5 bases from V and 2 from J, leaving 16 bases between them. CDR3 in DNA: TGTGCCAGCAGCCCCCCTTGGGGAGCCACCTACAATGAGCAGTTCTTC. Its protein is CASSPPWGATYNEQFF.

The V gene is TRBV7-6, the J gene TRBJ2-3, with 7 bases fitting TRBD2. Germline V lookup: CDR1 SGHVS, CDR2 FNYEAQ. The CDR3 is made up of 16 amino acids. V trimming: 7 bases; J trimming: 5 bases; junction bases outside the gene matches: 15. This CDR3 is CASTLRSAGDGDTQYF. As DNA, the CDR3 is TGTGCCAGCACCCTTAGGTCTGCGGGGGACGGAGATACGCAGTATTTT.

For this clone: Because it lacks the conserved phenylalanine or tryptophan at the end, this CDR3 is likely a read error. The chain has TRBV7-2 and TRBJ1-1, with a weak D call TRBD1 (5 bases). V shed 6 bases and J shed 0 bases, with 11 bases lying between them. The V gene's germline CDR1 is SGHTA and CDR2 FQGNSA. The CDR3 covers 14 residues. The CDR3 nucleotides read TGTGCCAGCAGTCTGGGGCAGTTGAACACTGAAGCTTTCCTT. Translation: CASSLGQLNTEAFL.

This sequence joins TRBV6-5 and TRBJ1-2; TRBD1 matches 10 bases. The CDR3 sequence is 16 residues long. Germline CDR1 MNHEY, CDR2 SVGAGI. V gave up 2 bases and J gave up 0 bases; unmatched junction bases: 3. The CDR3 DNA sequence: TGTGCCAGCAGTTACGGGACAGGGGCCGCTAACTATGGCTACACCTTC. Amino acids: CASSYGTGAANYGYTF.

This rearrangement joins TRBV7-8 to TRBJ2-1; D might be TRBD1 (5 bases). The CDR3 is made up of 16 amino acids. Germline V gives CDR1 SGHVS, CDR2 FQNEAQ. V lost 2 bases to trimming and J lost 5 bases, with 16 bases between them. Here the CDR3 reads CASSLFLAGWDNEQFF. The CDR3 DNA follows: TGTGCCAGCAGCTTATTCTTAGCAGGGTGGGACAATGAGCAGTTCTTC.

The table lists this clone with a count of one. This sequence joins TRBV7-2 and TRBJ2-3; weak D call: TRBD2 (6 bases). The germline gives CDR1 SGHTA, CDR2 FQGNSA. The CDR3 is 14 amino acids. The germline V and J ends were trimmed by 1 base and 7 bases, with 12 bases remaining between them. The CDR3 DNA reads TGTGCCAGCAGCTTAGATGGGGGGAGGAATACGCAGTATTTT. It is translated as CASSLDGGRNTQYF.

This chain connects TRBV5-1 to TRBJ1-2, with D tentatively TRBD1 (6 bases). The CDR3 loop spans 14 amino acids. V was pared by 4 bases and J by 14 bases, with 24 bases between. Germline V CDR1 and CDR2: SGHRS, YFSETQ. The CDR3 spells CASSLTSRGPIATF. The DNA of the CDR3 is TGCGCCAGCAGCCTGACCTCCAGGGGCCCCATCGCTACCTTC.

This chain links TRBV7-9 with TRBJ2-3; weak D call: TRBD2 (6 bases). V lost 5 bases, J lost 3 bases, and 12 bases lay in between. Germline-derived CDR1 and CDR2 are SEHNR and FQNEAQ (reference sequence). The CDR3 is 14 residues long. CDR3 in amino acids: CASSPQEGTDTQYF. The CDR3 nucleotides are TGTGCCAGCAGCCCTCAGGAGGGGACAGATACGCAGTATTTT.

The rearrangement uses TRBV9 and TRBJ1-4; TRBD1 might be the D (5 bases). Looked up from germline, CDR1 is SGDLS and CDR2 is YYNGEE. This CDR3 is 16 amino acids long. V was pared by 4 bases and J by 8 bases, with 21 bases between. The CDR3 here is CASSTRGGRGGEKLFF. As DNA, the CDR3 is TGTGCCAGCAGCACACGGGGGGGAAGAGGTGGAGAAAAACTGTTTTTT.

The sample holds one count of this clone. The V gene is TRBV6-6, the J gene TRBJ1-3; D gene unclear. The CDR3 has 14 amino acids. Germline loops: CDR1 MNHNY, CDR2 SVGAGI (reference sequence). Trimming left V 6 bases short and J 2 bases short, with 11 bases between. CDR3: CASSHTGAGNTIYF. CDR3 bases: TGTGCCAGCAGCCATACCGGGGCTGGAAACACCATATATTTT.

The V and J genes are TRBV18 and TRBJ1-2; maybe TRBD1 (5 bases). CDR3 length: 14 residues. V gave up 3 bases and J gave up 4 bases, with 12 bases separating them. Germline V gene lookup returns CDR1 KGHSH and CDR2 LQKENI. In nucleotides, the CDR3 is TGTGCCAGCTCACCTGCGGGGGTTGGCTATGGCTACACCTTC. Translating gives CASSPAGVGYGYTF. The full variable domain, in which reference TRBV18 and TRBJ1-2 provide the parts outside the CDR3, is NAGVMQNPRHLVRRRGQEARLRCSPMKGHSHVYWYRQLPEEGLKFMVYLQKENIIDESGMPKERFSAEFPKEGPSILRIQQVVRGDSAAYFCASSPAGVGYGYTFGSGTRLTVV.

This clone was observed a handful of times. The gene calls are TRBV5-1 and TRBJ2-7, with D maybe TRBD1 (5 bases). Germline values: CDR1 SGHRS, CDR2 YFSETQ. This CDR3 is built from 15 residues. Trimming pared 6 bases from V and 2 bases from J, leaving 18 bases between. CDR3 protein: CASTPTGTGAYEQYF. CDR3 sequence (DNA): TGCGCCAGCACCCCTACAGGTACTGGGGCCTACGAGCAGTACTTC.

On this clone: Other nucleotide sequences in the sample specify the same CDR3. V is TRBV28 and J is TRBJ1-6; TRBD1 matches 11 bases. The CDR3 has 14 residues. Germline V gene lookup returns CDR1 MDHEN and CDR2 SYDVKM. Trimming removed 6 bases from V and 10 bases from J; junction bases left unmatched: 5. CDR3 loop: CASRPGQGGSPLHF. The DNA of the CDR3 is TGTGCCAGCAGGCCGGGACAGGGGGGGTCACCCCTCCACTTT.

The V gene is TRBV6-6, the J gene TRBJ1-5, with D perhaps TRBD1 (6 bases). CDR1 MNHNY and CDR2 SVGAGI come from the germline V gene (reference sequence). V dropped 2 bases and J dropped 3 bases, with 11 bases sitting between them. The CDR3 length is 15 residues. The CDR3 DNA reads TGTGCCAGCAGTTACGGTAACAGGGCCAATCAGCCCCAGCATTTT. It translates to CASSYGNRANQPQHF.

As regards this clone: Other nucleotide sequences from this sample produce the same CDR3. The chain carries TRBV4-3 and TRBJ1-2; no definite D call. The CDR3 spans 16 residues. With 0 bases removed from V and 2 bases from J, the gap between germline ends came to 13 bases. CDR1 LGHNA and CDR2 YSLEER come from the germline V gene. CDR3 nucleotide sequence: TGCGCCAGCAGCCAAGAGGTCAGAAGAATCAACTATGGCTACACCTTC. Amino acids: CASSQEVRRINYGYTF.